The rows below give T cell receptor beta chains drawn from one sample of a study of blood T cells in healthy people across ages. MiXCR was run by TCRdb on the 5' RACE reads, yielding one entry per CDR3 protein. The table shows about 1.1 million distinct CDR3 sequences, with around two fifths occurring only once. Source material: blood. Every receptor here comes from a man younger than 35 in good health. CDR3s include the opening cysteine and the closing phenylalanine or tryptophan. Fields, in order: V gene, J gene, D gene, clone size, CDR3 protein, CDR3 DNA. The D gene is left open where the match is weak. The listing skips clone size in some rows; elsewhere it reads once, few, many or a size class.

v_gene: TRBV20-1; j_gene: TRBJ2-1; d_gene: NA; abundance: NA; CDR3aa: CSATAPGVEQFF; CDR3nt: TGCAGTGCTACGGCCCCGGGGGTGGAGCAGTTCTTC
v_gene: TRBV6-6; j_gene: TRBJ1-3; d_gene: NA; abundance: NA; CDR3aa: CASNRDGTPYSGNTIYF; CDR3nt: TGTGCCAGCAATCGGGACGGAACCCCTTACTCTGGAAACACCATATATTTT
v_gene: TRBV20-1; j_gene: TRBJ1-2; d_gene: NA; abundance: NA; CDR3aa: CSARDLLRVDGYTF; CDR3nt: TGCAGTGCTAGAGACCTCCTTCGGGTGGATGGCTACACCTTC
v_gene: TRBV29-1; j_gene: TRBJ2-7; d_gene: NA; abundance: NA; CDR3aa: CSVERAYEQYF; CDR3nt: TGCAGCGTTGAGCGAGCCTACGAGCAGTACTTC
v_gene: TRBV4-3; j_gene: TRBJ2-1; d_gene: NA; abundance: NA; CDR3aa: CASSQDGATPHNEQFF; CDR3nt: TGCGCCAGCAGCCAAGATGGGGCGACCCCCCACAATGAGCAGTTCTTC
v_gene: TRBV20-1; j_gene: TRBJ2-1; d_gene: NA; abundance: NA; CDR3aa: CSAPGAAVSYNEQFF; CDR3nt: TGCAGTGCCCCCGGAGCTGCTGTCTCCTACAATGAGCAGTTCTTC
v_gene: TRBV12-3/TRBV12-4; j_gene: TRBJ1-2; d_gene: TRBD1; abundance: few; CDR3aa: CASSLVGTGRNYGYTF; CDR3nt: TGTGCCAGCAGCCTCGTTGGGACAGGGCGAAACTATGGCTACACCTTC
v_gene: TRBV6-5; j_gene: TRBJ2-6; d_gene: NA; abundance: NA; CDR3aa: CASSYLVSPGRSSGANVLTF; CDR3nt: TGTGCCAGCAGTTACCTTGTTTCGCCAGGGCGAAGCTCTGGGGCCAACGTCCTGACTTTC
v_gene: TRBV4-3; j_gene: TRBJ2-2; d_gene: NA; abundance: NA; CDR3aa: CASGRNTGELFF; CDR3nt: TGCGCCAGCGGGCGGAACACCGGGGAGCTGTTTTTT
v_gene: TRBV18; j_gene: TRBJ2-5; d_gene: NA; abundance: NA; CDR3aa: CASSPPTGYEAQYF; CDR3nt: TGTGCCAGCTCACCACCGACAGGTTATGAGGCCCAGTACTTC